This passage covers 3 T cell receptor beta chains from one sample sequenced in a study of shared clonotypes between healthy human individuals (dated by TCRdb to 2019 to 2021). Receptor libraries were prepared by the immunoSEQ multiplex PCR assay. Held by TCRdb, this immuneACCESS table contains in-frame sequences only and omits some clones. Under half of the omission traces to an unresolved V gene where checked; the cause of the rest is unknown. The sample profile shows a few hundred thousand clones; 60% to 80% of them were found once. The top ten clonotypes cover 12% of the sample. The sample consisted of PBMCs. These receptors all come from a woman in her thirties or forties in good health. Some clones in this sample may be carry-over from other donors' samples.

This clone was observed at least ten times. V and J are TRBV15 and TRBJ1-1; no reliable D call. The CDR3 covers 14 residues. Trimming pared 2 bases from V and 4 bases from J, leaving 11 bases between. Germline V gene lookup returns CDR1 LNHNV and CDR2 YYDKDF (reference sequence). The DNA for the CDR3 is TGTGCCACCAGCAGATCTGGGAAAACCACTGAAGCTTTCTTT. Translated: CATSRSGKTTEAFF.

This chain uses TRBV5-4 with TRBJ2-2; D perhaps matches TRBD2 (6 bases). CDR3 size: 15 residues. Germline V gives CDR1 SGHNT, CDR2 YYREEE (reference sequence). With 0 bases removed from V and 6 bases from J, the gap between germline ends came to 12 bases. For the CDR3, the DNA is TGTGCCAGCAGCTTGGGGGGCGCGGGGCCCGGGGAGCTGTTTTTT. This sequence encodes CASSLGGAGPGELFF.

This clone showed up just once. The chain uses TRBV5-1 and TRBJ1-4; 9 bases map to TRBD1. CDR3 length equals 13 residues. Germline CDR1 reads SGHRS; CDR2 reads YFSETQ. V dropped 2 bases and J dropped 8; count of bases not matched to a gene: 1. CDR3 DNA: TGCGCCAGCAGCTTCGGACAGGGGGAAAAACTGTTTTTT. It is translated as CASSFGQGEKLFF.